The 7 T cell receptor beta chains in this list originate from one sample, sequenced in a study of T cell responses to AZD1222 COVID-19 vaccine. Clones were sequenced by immunoSEQ multiplex PCR, and TCRdb holds only the in-frame ones, with some missing. The sample has over 130,000 clones; about 88% are singletons. The sequences come from peripheral blood, collected 28 days after the second AZD1222 dose. These TCRs come from an adult who received the AZD1222 COVID-19 vaccine.

The chain carries TRBV5-1 and TRBJ2-7; TRBD1 matches 7 bases. The trim removed 0 bases at V and 2 bases at J, leaving 5 bases unmatched. In germline, CDR1 is SGHRS, CDR2 YFSETQ. The CDR3 has 15 amino acids. The chain's CDR3 is CASSLVAGGTYEQYF. As DNA, the CDR3 is TGCGCCAGCAGCTTGGTTGCAGGGGGAACCTACGAGCAGTACTTC. The full variable domain, rest sourced from reference TRBV5-1 and TRBJ2-7, is KAGVTQTPRYLIKTRGQQVTLSCSPISGHRSVSWYQQTPGQGLQFLFEYFSETQRNKGNFPGRFSGRQFSNSRSEMNVSTLELGDSALYLCASSLVAGGTYEQYFGPGTRLTVT.

The V gene is TRBV6-5, the J gene TRBJ1-4; tentatively, D is TRBD1 (5 bases). V was shortened by 7 bases and J by 5 bases, with 14 bases between the two germline ends. The CDR3 is 14 residues long. The V gene's germline CDR1 is MNHEY and CDR2 SVGAGI. CDR3 residues: CASTGAGGNEKLFF. The CDR3 bases are TGTGCCAGCACAGGAGCGGGGGGAAATGAAAAACTGTTTTTT.

This clone has only a few counts. The rearrangement links TRBV5-1 to TRBJ1-1; TRBD1 might be the D (5 bases). The germline gives CDR1 SGHRS, CDR2 YFSETQ. With 0 bases removed from V and 5 bases from J, the gap between germline ends came to 14 bases. The CDR3 runs to 15 residues. CDR3: CASSLDGTLQTEAFF. For the CDR3, the DNA is TGCGCCAGCAGCTTGGATGGGACCCTGCAAACTGAAGCTTTCTTT.

This clone was counted between two and nine times. The genes are TRBV27 and TRBJ2-7; D might be TRBD2 (6 bases). CDR1 MNHEY and CDR2 SMNVEV come from the germline V gene (reference sequence). Between the trimmed V and J ends, which lost 5 bases and 0 bases, there was a span of 11 bases. This CDR3 region has 14 residues. The CDR3: CASSRRLDSYEQYF. In nucleotides, the CDR3 is TGTGCCAGCAGTCGTCGACTAGACTCCTACGAGCAGTACTTC.

The gene calls are TRBV7-2 and TRBJ2-7, with no clear D. V lost 3 bases, J lost 1 base, and 16 bases lay in between. Germline V gives CDR1 SGHTA, CDR2 FQGNSA. The CDR3 runs to 16 residues. Here the CDR3 reads CASSLSFKGGSYEQYF. DNA of the CDR3: TGTGCCAGCAGCTTGAGCTTTAAGGGTGGGTCCTACGAGCAGTACTTC.

This clone was detected a few times. This sequence joins TRBV29-1 and TRBJ1-4; 8 nucleotides agree with TRBD1. The CDR3 consists of 15 residues. Germline V gene sequence: CDR1 SQVTM, CDR2 ANQGSEA. The J segment lost 8 bases and the V segment lost 5 bases, leaving 13 bases of the junction unmatched. The CDR3 sequence is CSVYPGGAGGEKLFF. As DNA, the CDR3 is TGCAGCGTTTACCCAGGGGGCGCGGGTGGGGAAAAACTGTTTTTT.

The CDR3 here is CSVGGANEQFF. The CDR3 DNA reads as TGCAGCGTTGGGGGGGCGAATGAGCAGTTCTTC. The chain employs TRBV29-1 and TRBJ2-1; either TRBD1 or TRBD2 may fit D (6 bases each). Trimming cost V 4 bases and J 7 bases, with 8 bases left between them. The V gene's germline CDR1 is SQVTM and CDR2 ANQGSEA. This CDR3 contains 11 residues.